This passage covers 23 T cell receptor beta chains from one sample sequenced in a study of TIL therapy for anti-PD-1-resistant metastatic lung cancer. The libraries were made with immunoSEQ v3. Produced via immunoSEQ multiplex PCR; TCRdb's table is partial and in-frame only. The sample holds approximately 57,000 clones; about 81% are singletons and the top ten take less than 3.5%. The time point denotes: pre-treatment sample, taken before nivolumab and TIL therapy. Sequencing used blood, obtained at baseline. The receptor set was obtained from a person aged 25-85 years with non-small cell lung cancer.

This clone came up once. The rearrangement joins TRBV14 to TRBJ2-2; 8 bases match TRBD1. Germline CDR1 is SGHDN and CDR2 is FVKESK. Trimming took 5 bases from V and 5 from J; bases not matched to a gene: 4. The CDR3 consists of 14 residues. CDR3 amino acids: CASSFRTGTGELFF. In DNA, the CDR3 is TGTGCCAGCAGCTTTCGGACAGGGACCGGGGAGCTGTTTTTT.

The genes are TRBV6-5 and TRBJ2-7, with D tentatively TRBD1 or TRBD2 (5 bases each). V shed 2 bases and J shed 3 bases, with 14 bases lying between them. Germline V gives CDR1 MNHEY, CDR2 SVGAGI. CDR3 length equals 15 residues. The CDR3, as DNA: TGTGCCAGCAGTTACGGGACGGAATATAACTACGAGCAGTACTTC. Translating gives CASSYGTEYNYEQYF.

This chain connects TRBV6-2 or TRBV6-3 to TRBJ2-4, with a weak D call TRBD1 (6 bases). Trimming shortened V by 3 bases and J by 3 bases, and 15 bases separated the two germline ends. Germline V CDR1 and CDR2: MNHEY, SVGEGT. The CDR3 covers 16 residues. The CDR3 DNA sequence: TGTGCCAGCAGTTATACGGCAGGGGTCGACAAAAACATTCAGTACTTC. This sequence encodes CASSYTAGVDKNIQYF.

The chain is built from TRBV19 and TRBJ1-5; no definite D call. Germline V gene lookup returns CDR1 LNHDA and CDR2 SQIVND (reference sequence). Trimming took 2 bases from V and 2 from J, leaving 7 bases between them. CDR3 length: 14 residues. CDR3 in amino acids: CASSIQWGNQPQHF. The CDR3 nucleotides read TGTGCCAGTAGTATACAATGGGGCAATCAGCCCCAGCATTTT.

V and J are TRBV6-5 and TRBJ1-1; 7 bases are a match to TRBD1. V was clipped by 6 bases and J by 0 bases; unmatched bases: 7. Germline V CDR1 and CDR2: MNHEY, SVGAGI. The CDR3 spans 15 residues. The DNA for the CDR3 is TGTGCCAGCAGCCTTCAGGGGGGGATGAACACTGAAGCTTTCTTT. Translated: CASSLQGGMNTEAFF.

The CDR3 here is CAISGPFSSYNEQFF. The DNA of the CDR3 is TGTGCCATCAGTGGGCCCTTCAGCTCCTACAATGAGCAGTTCTTC. This chain connects TRBV10-3 to TRBJ2-1, with no clear D. CDR1 and CDR2 (germline): ENHRY, SYGVKD. With 4 bases removed from V and 0 bases from J, the gap between germline ends came to 10 bases. This CDR3 comprises 15 residues.

The chain has TRBV7-2 and TRBJ2-2, with TRBD1 as a possible D gene (6 bases). Germline lookup yields CDR1 SGHTA and CDR2 FQGNSA. The CDR3 runs to 15 residues. Deletions cut 4 bases from V and 4 bases from J, with 13 bases between. CDR3 amino acids: CASSSRTAPTGELFF. The CDR3 DNA reads as TGTGCCAGCAGCTCGCGGACAGCCCCCACCGGGGAGCTGTTTTTT.

This clone showed up just once. This chain joins TRBV11-3 and TRBJ2-3; 12 nucleotides line up with TRBD2. Germline V CDR1 and CDR2: SGHNT, YENEEA. The CDR3 is made up of 16 amino acids. With 1 base clipped from V and 5 bases from J, the junction kept 4 bases outside the gene matches. The CDR3 nucleotides are TGTGCCAGCAGCTTAGGACTAGCGGGAGCTAAAGATACGCAGTATTTT. It specifies CASSLGLAGAKDTQYF.

This clone showed up just once. This chain links TRBV5-6 with TRBJ2-1, with 10 bases fitting TRBD2. Trimming at V came to 0 bases and at J to 11 bases, leaving 8 bases not matched to a gene. From germline, CDR1 is SGHDT and CDR2 YYEEEE. The CDR3 length is 15 residues. CDR3 region: CASSLGRTSGRKQFF. The CDR3, as DNA: TGTGCCAGCAGCTTGGGACGGACTAGCGGAAGAAAGCAGTTCTTC.

This chain links TRBV6-2 or TRBV6-3 with TRBJ2-3; D ambiguous. Germline CDR1 reads MNHEY; CDR2 reads SVGEGT. V lost 2 bases to trimming and J lost 2 bases, with 5 bases between them. This CDR3 is built from 13 residues. Here the CDR3 reads CASSYRTTDTQYF. DNA of the CDR3: TGTGCCAGCAGTTACCGGACCACAGATACGCAGTATTTT.

This clone was observed a few times. V is TRBV6-5 and J is TRBJ1-1; 8 positions agree with TRBD1. This CDR3 region has 15 residues. Germline V gene data show CDR1 as MNHEY and CDR2 as SVGAGI. The trim removed 4 bases at V and 1 base at J, leaving 5 bases unmatched. The CDR3 reads CASSSGQGWNTEAFF. In DNA form, the CDR3 reads TGTGCCAGCAGTTCTGGACAGGGATGGAACACTGAAGCTTTCTTT.

The rearrangement links TRBV20-1 to TRBJ1-5; a possible D gene is TRBD1 (5 bases). Per germline, CDR1 DFQATT and CDR2 SNEGSKA (reference sequence). The CDR3 covers 15 residues. Between the trimmed V and J ends, which lost 3 bases and 4 bases, there was a span of 16 bases. The CDR3 protein is CSASYRGTNNQPQHF. CDR3 in DNA: TGCAGTGCTAGTTATCGCGGGACGAATAATCAGCCCCAGCATTTT.

The CDR3 sequence is CASRPDRGRYEQYF. CDR3 sequence (DNA): TGTGCCAGCAGACCCGACAGGGGTCGCTACGAGCAGTACTTC. The V call is TRBV6-6, the J call TRBJ2-7; 8 nucleotides agree with TRBD1. The CDR3 is 14 residues long. Unmatched junction bases numbered 7, after V lost 6 bases and J lost 3 bases. Germline V gene data show CDR1 as MNHNY and CDR2 as SVGAGI (reference sequence).

This sequence joins TRBV30 and TRBJ1-2; tentative D call: TRBD1 (6 bases). In germline, CDR1 is GTSNPN, CDR2 SVGIG (reference sequence). The CDR3 loop spans 14 amino acids. V lost 6 bases and J 2 bases, leaving 16 bases between the germline ends. Written as DNA, the CDR3 is TGTGCCTGTACCACGCAGGGGACCAACTATGGCTACACCTTC. This gives the protein CACTTQGTNYGYTF.

The gene calls are TRBV5-6 and TRBJ2-1; D ambiguous. Looked up from germline, CDR1 is SGHDT and CDR2 is YYEEEE. The CDR3 totals 11 residues. The V and J ends lost 0 bases and 9 bases respectively, with 4 bases between them. The CDR3 protein is CASSLGGEQFF. The CDR3 nucleotides are TGTGCCAGCAGCTTGGGTGGTGAGCAGTTCTTC.

CDR3 sequence reads: CASSVSGRGGDTQYF. DNA for the CDR3: TGCGCCAGCAGCGTGAGCGGGAGAGGGGGAGATACGCAGTATTTT. The chain has TRBV5-1 and TRBJ2-3; 8 bases are shared with TRBD2. V was pared by 4 bases and J by 5 bases, with 9 bases of the junction left unmatched. The CDR3 spans 15 residues. The germline gives CDR1 SGHRS, CDR2 YFSETQ.

The rearrangement joins TRBV2 to TRBJ1-3; 8 bases map to TRBD1. Germline CDR1 and CDR2: SNHLY and FYNNEI. The CDR3 covers 15 residues. V lost 6 bases to trimming and J lost 2 bases; unmatched junction nucleotides: 6. The CDR3 sequence is CASSPRGQAGNTIYF. CDR3 nucleotides: TGTGCCAGCAGCCCAAGGGGACAGGCTGGAAACACCATATATTTT.

The chain is built from TRBV6-6 and TRBJ2-3, with TRBD2 matching over 10 bases. The V gene's germline CDR1 is MNHNY and CDR2 SVGAGI (reference sequence). Trimming took 6 bases from V and 2 from J; bases not matched to a gene: 2. The CDR3 has 14 residues. The CDR3 loop is CASRAGGSTDTQYF. CDR3 bases: TGTGCCAGCAGAGCGGGAGGGTCCACAGATACGCAGTATTTT.

The J gene is TRBJ2-5, the V gene TRBV5-1; TRBD2 is a possible D gene (5 bases). The V and J ends lost 5 bases and 5 bases respectively, with 13 bases between them. The length of the CDR3 is 13 residues. CDR1 is SGHRS, CDR2 YFSETQ, per germline. The chain's CDR3 is CASRPGVGETQYF. The CDR3 region has the DNA TGCGCCAGCAGGCCCGGGGTGGGGGAGACCCAGTACTTC. Using reference TRBV5-1 and TRBJ2-5 for the parts outside the CDR3, the full variable domain is KAGVTQTPRYLIKTRGQQVTLSCSPISGHRSVSWYQQTPGQGLQFLFEYFSETQRNKGNFPGRFSGRQFSNSRSEMNVSTLELGDSALYLCASRPGVGETQYFGPGTRLLVL.

This sequence joins TRBV4-2 and TRBJ1-4; D ambiguous. Germline V gene lookup returns CDR1 LGHNA and CDR2 YNFKEQ. There are 15 residues in the CDR3. V gave up 0 bases and J gave up 3 bases, with 8 bases separating them. The DNA for the CDR3 is TGTGCCAGCAGCCAAGAAAGGCAGTCTAATGAAAAACTGTTTTTT. Amino acids: CASSQERQSNEKLFF.

The chain is built from TRBV30 and TRBJ2-7; D is possibly TRBD1 (5 bases). The length of the CDR3 is 12 residues. Trimming took 4 bases from V and 4 from J, leaving 11 bases between them. Germline V gene sequence: CDR1 GTSNPN, CDR2 SVGIG (reference sequence). CDR3 nucleotides: TGTGCCTGGAAAACAGGTATATACGAGCAGTACTTC. Encoded protein: CAWKTGIYEQYF. Full variable domain (rest looked up from reference TRBV30 and TRBJ2-7): SQTIHQWPATLVQPVGSPLSLECTVEGTSNPNLYWYRQAAGRGLQLLFYSVGIGQISSEVPQNLSASRPQDRQFILSSKKLLLSDSGFYLCAWKTGIYEQYFGPGTRLTVT.

The gene calls are TRBV27 and TRBJ2-2; 8 positions match TRBD2. J gave up 6 bases and V 6 bases, and 9 bases lay outside the gene matches. The germline V gene encodes CDR1 MNHEY and CDR2 SMNVEV (reference sequence). The CDR3 runs 15 residues. The CDR3 region is CASRPPGTRAGELFF. The CDR3 DNA sequence: TGTGCCAGCAGACCCCCCGGGACTAGAGCCGGGGAGCTGTTTTTT.

The J gene is TRBJ2-1, the V gene TRBV28; 9 bases match TRBD2. Germline V gene sequence: CDR1 MDHEN, CDR2 SYDVKM. The CDR3 spans 15 residues. V was clipped by 6 bases and J by 5 bases; unmatched bases: 8. CDR3 nucleotides: TGTGCCAGCAGCTTAGCGGGAGTCAGCAACAATGAGCAGTTCTTC. Its translation is CASSLAGVSNNEQFF.